Shown below are 14 T cell receptor beta chains from a single sample sequenced in a study of cytomegalovirus exposure and HLA in healthy donors. Profiling relied on immunoSEQ multiplex PCR, and the TCRdb table lists in-frame clones only, not all of them. The sample contains about 200,000 clones, about 81% of which appear only once. Sequenced material: PBMCs. The receptors were gathered from a woman in her twenties or thirties in good health and CMV-seronegative.

The chain carries TRBV25-1 and TRBJ1-1, with 9 bases matching TRBD1. Per germline, CDR1 MGHDK and CDR2 SYGVNS. This CDR3 has 14 residues. Trimming at V came to 2 bases and at J to 3 bases, leaving 1 base not matched to a gene. CDR3 nucleotides: TGTGCCAGCAGTGAAGGACAGGGGCACACTGAAGCTTTCTTT. It is translated as CASSEGQGHTEAFF.

The chain employs TRBV10-2 and TRBJ1-2; 7 nucleotides align to TRBD1. CDR3 length equals 14 residues. The J segment lost 2 bases and the V segment lost 0 bases, leaving 0 bases of the junction unmatched. The germline V gene has CDR1 WSHSY and CDR2 SAAADI. The CDR3 DNA is TGCGCCAGCAGTGAGTCGACAGGGAACTATGGCTACACCTTC. Its protein product is CASSESTGNYGYTF.

This sequence joins TRBV9 and TRBJ1-5; D is perhaps TRBD1 (5 bases). The germline CDR1 and CDR2 sequences are SGDLS and YYNGEE. The ends were cut back, 3 bases at V and 2 bases at J, with 12 bases in the middle. This CDR3 contains 15 residues. The CDR3 sequence is CASSESGYGNQPQHF. The CDR3, as DNA: TGTGCCAGCAGCGAATCAGGGTATGGCAATCAGCCCCAGCATTTT. The variable domain in full, completed from reference TRBV9 and TRBJ1-5, reads DSGVTQTPKHLITATGQRVTLRCSPRSGDLSVYWYQQSLDQGLQFLIQYYNGEERAKGNILERFSAQQFPDLHSELNLSSLELGDSALYFCASSESGYGNQPQHFGDGTRLSIL.

This clone came up many times. V and J are TRBV19 and TRBJ2-7; TRBD2 matches 13 bases. Germline V gene lookup returns CDR1 LNHDA and CDR2 SQIVND (reference sequence). The V and J ends lost 5 bases and 6 bases, in that order; junction bases with no gene match: 7. This CDR3 has 15 residues. The CDR3: CASSAGLAGVGEQYF. In DNA, the CDR3 is TGTGCCAGTAGTGCTGGACTAGCGGGGGTGGGCGAGCAGTACTTC.

In this sample, this clone turned up once. The rearrangement links TRBV6-5 to TRBJ2-5; tentatively, D is TRBD1 (5 bases). The germline V gene encodes CDR1 MNHEY and CDR2 SVGAGI. The CDR3 is 15 residues long. The ends were cut back, 0 bases at V and 5 bases at J, with 13 bases in the middle. The CDR3 sequence is CASSYSPRGAETQYF. Written as DNA, the CDR3 is TGTGCCAGCAGTTACTCGCCTAGGGGCGCGGAGACCCAGTACTTC.

The genes are TRBV5-1 and TRBJ1-1, with 10 nucleotides matching TRBD1. V lost 3 bases and J lost 5; bases outside the gene matches: 7. The V gene's germline CDR1 is SGHRS and CDR2 YFSETQ. This CDR3 comprises 15 residues. The CDR3 sequence: CASSWTGTGETEAFF. The DNA of the CDR3 is TGCGCCAGCAGCTGGACCGGGACAGGGGAAACTGAAGCTTTCTTT.

This sequence joins TRBV5-1 and TRBJ2-1; 9 bases agree with TRBD2. The CDR3 consists of 15 residues. V lost 2 bases and J lost 10; bases outside the gene matches: 10. CDR1 SGHRS and CDR2 YFSETQ come from the germline V gene. DNA of the CDR3: TGCGCCAGCAGCTTCCGTGATAGCGGGAGAGAGGAGCAGTTCTTC. Translating gives CASSFRDSGREEQFF.

This clone was picked up one time. The CDR3 coding sequence is TGTGCCAGCAGTCACGGGGGTACCTACAATGAGCAGTTCTTC. This codes for CASSHGGTYNEQFF. The rearrangement links TRBV9 to TRBJ2-1; D may be TRBD2 (6 bases). The CDR3 contains 14 residues. From germline, CDR1 is SGDLS and CDR2 YYNGEE. Trimming stripped 5 bases from V and 2 bases from J, with 11 bases between. Variable domain in full (rest from reference TRBV9 and TRBJ2-1): DSGVTQTPKHLITATGQRVTLRCSPRSGDLSVYWYQQSLDQGLQFLIQYYNGEERAKGNILERFSAQQFPDLHSELNLSSLELGDSALYFCASSHGGTYNEQFFGPGTRLTVL.

V usage is TRBV11-3 and J usage is TRBJ2-7, with 7 bases matching TRBD2. Germline-derived CDR1 and CDR2 are SGHNT and YENEEA. The CDR3 has 19 residues. V lost 1 base and J lost 1; bases outside the gene matches: 16. CDR3 in DNA: TGTGCCAGCAGCTTAGGAGGAGTCCCGGGGCTAGCGGTTTCCTACGAGCAGTACTTC. It is translated as CASSLGGVPGLAVSYEQYF.

The chain combines TRBV5-1 with TRBJ1-1, with 12 bases matching TRBD1. CDR3 length equals 17 residues. Germline loops: CDR1 SGHRS, CDR2 YFSETQ. Trimming removed 4 bases from V and 3 bases from J; junction bases left unmatched: 10. DNA for the CDR3: TGCGCCAGCAGCAAGGGACAGGGGGCCCCCGGTGACACTGAAGCTTTCTTT. It specifies CASSKGQGAPGDTEAFF.

The rearrangement links TRBV6-1 to TRBJ1-5, with 8 bases aligning to TRBD1. The CDR3 sequence is 14 residues long. The germline CDR1 and CDR2 sequences are MNHNS and SASEGT. Trimming removed 7 bases from V and 2 bases from J; junction bases left unmatched: 4. As DNA, the CDR3 is TGTGCCAGCACCTACAGGGGGGGCAATCAGCCCCAGCATTTT. Residues: CASTYRGGNQPQHF.

The chain carries TRBV6-6 and TRBJ2-2, with 10 bases identical to TRBD2. This CDR3 region has 16 residues. Trimming cost V 5 bases and J 4 bases; bases outside gene matches: 7. Germline CDR1 MNHNY, CDR2 SVGAGI (reference sequence). The DNA of the CDR3 is TGTGCCAGCAGTAGCCCGGGACTAGCGCGCACCGGGGAGCTGTTTTTT. Amino acids: CASSSPGLARTGELFF.

The chain is built from TRBV6-1 and TRBJ1-2; D not certain. The CDR3 has 15 amino acids. Per the germline V gene, CDR1 is MNHNS and CDR2 is SASEGT. Trimming shortened V by 5 bases and J by 6 bases, and 19 bases separated the two germline ends. As DNA, the CDR3 is TGTGCCAGCAGTTTAAAGGGAGCCTTTGGCAATGGCTACACCTTC. This codes for CASSLKGAFGNGYTF.

The chain recombines TRBV27 with TRBJ1-4, with TRBD1 matching over 8 bases. Unmatched junction bases numbered 6, after V lost 7 bases and J lost 5 bases. The CDR3 covers 14 residues. Germline CDR1 reads MNHEY; CDR2 reads SMNVEV (reference sequence). The CDR3 loop reads CASTKTGGNEKLFF. The CDR3 bases are TGTGCCAGCACCAAAACAGGGGGAAATGAAAAACTGTTTTTT.